One sample yielded the 23 T cell receptor beta chains listed below, sequenced in a study of T cell responses to AZD1222 COVID-19 vaccine. Produced via immunoSEQ multiplex PCR; TCRdb's table is partial and in-frame only. Here the sample spans about 130,000 clones, about 93% being singletons. Sequences were derived from peripheral blood, sampled on day 0 of AZD1222 vaccination. The receptors stem from an adult in good health.

This clone came up once. This chain connects TRBV4-1 to TRBJ2-3; no clear D gene. V lost 1 base, J lost 10 bases, and 12 bases lay in between. The CDR3 spans 13 residues. Germline values: CDR1 MGHRA, CDR2 YSYEKL. CDR3 loop: CASSQVIPPPQYF. The CDR3 DNA is TGCGCCAGCAGCCAAGTGATCCCTCCCCCGCAGTATTTT.

J is TRBJ2-1 and V is TRBV9; D is unresolved. This CDR3 comprises 12 residues. CDR1 is SGDLS, CDR2 YYNGEE, per germline. V lost 4 bases and J lost 4, with 6 bases in between. The CDR3 coding sequence is TGTGCCAGCAGCTCCGGGTACAATGAGCAGTTCTTC. Translated, it gives CASSSGYNEQFF.

This chain joins TRBV19 and TRBJ2-5; TRBD2 matches 8 bases. This CDR3 has 13 amino acids. Germline lookup yields CDR1 LNHDA and CDR2 SQIVND (reference sequence). V lost 3 bases to trimming and J lost 9 bases; unmatched junction nucleotides: 6. The CDR3 loop reads CASSINGGGPQYF. Written as DNA, the CDR3 is TGTGCCAGTAGTATTAACGGGGGGGGACCCCAGTACTTC.

This chain joins TRBV5-1 and TRBJ1-1; the D is unclear. CDR1 and CDR2 (germline): SGHRS, YFSETQ. V was trimmed by 0 bases and J by 3 bases, leaving 12 bases between them. This CDR3 has 15 amino acids. In DNA, the CDR3 is TGCGCCAGCAGCTTGGTGCCGAGGTTGGACACTGAAGCTTTCTTT. It translates to CASSLVPRLDTEAFF.

The V gene is TRBV12-3 or TRBV12-4, the J gene TRBJ1-1; 8 bases align to TRBD1. V lost 7 bases to trimming and J lost 8 bases; unmatched junction nucleotides: 9. CDR3 length: 13 amino acids. The CDR3: CASTRRGQGEAFF. The CDR3 DNA reads as TGTGCCAGCACCCGAAGAGGACAGGGCGAAGCTTTCTTT.

The gene calls are TRBV11-1 and TRBJ2-5; tentatively, D is TRBD1 (6 bases). In germline, CDR1 is SGHAT, CDR2 FQDESV (reference sequence). This CDR3 spans 15 amino acids. Trimming removed 5 bases from V and 2 bases from J, with 15 bases in between. The CDR3 here is CASSHHRQGQETQYF. CDR3 bases: TGTGCCAGCAGCCATCATCGGCAGGGGCAAGAGACCCAGTACTTC.

The rearrangement links TRBV30 to TRBJ1-3; D gene ambiguous. The CDR3 is made up of 13 amino acids. V was trimmed by 4 bases and J by 0 bases, leaving 7 bases between them. From germline, CDR1 is GTSNPN and CDR2 SVGIG (reference sequence). CDR3 sequence (DNA): TGTGCCTGGACCCCCGGCTCTGGAAACACCATATATTTT. As protein: CAWTPGSGNTIYF.

Only one count was recorded for this clone. The gene calls are TRBV20-1 and TRBJ1-2; unclear D gene. V was trimmed by 2 bases and J by 5 bases, leaving 6 bases between them. This CDR3 has 11 amino acids. Per germline, CDR1 DFQATT and CDR2 SNEGSKA (reference sequence). CDR3 nucleotides: TGCAGTGCTAGATATGGGTATGGCTACACCTTC. This translates into CSARYGYGYTF.

This chain joins TRBV10-3 and TRBJ1-1, with D tentatively TRBD1 (6 bases). The V gene lost 0 bases and the J gene lost 4 bases, with 12 bases spanning the gap. CDR3 size: 15 residues. CDR1 ENHRY and CDR2 SYGVKD come from the germline V gene. The CDR3 region is CAISESGGSATEAFF. The DNA for the CDR3 is TGTGCCATCAGTGAGTCGGGGGGCTCGGCCACTGAAGCTTTCTTT.

The chain combines TRBV11-2 with TRBJ1-1, with D hard to call. Per the germline V gene, CDR1 is SGHAT and CDR2 is FQNNGV. This CDR3 has 14 residues. V lost 2 bases and J 0 bases, leaving 7 bases between the germline ends. The CDR3: CASSLSGLNTEAFF. The DNA for the CDR3 is TGTGCCAGCAGCTTAAGTGGTTTGAACACTGAAGCTTTCTTT. The full variable domain, with the rest looked up from reference TRBV11-2 and TRBJ1-1, is EAGVAQSPRYKIIEKRQSVAFWCNPISGHATLYWYQQILGQGPKLLIQFQNNGVVDDSQLPKDRFSAERLKGVDSTLKIQPAKLEDSAVYLCASSLSGLNTEAFFGQGTRLTVV.

In DNA, the CDR3 is TGTGCCAGCAGCCTGAGGCGGGGGGGCACAGATACGCAGTATTTT. This sequence encodes CASSLRRGGTDTQYF. This chain joins TRBV7-9 and TRBJ2-3; TRBD2 matches 8 bases. Per the germline V gene, CDR1 is SEHNR and CDR2 is FQNEAQ (reference sequence). This CDR3 has 15 residues. Trimming cost V 5 bases and J 1 base; bases outside gene matches: 5.

The chain joins TRBV21-1 to TRBJ2-1; TRBD1 is taken as the D call from the table, unchecked against the DNA. TRBV21-1 is a known pseudogene. There are 17 residues in the CDR3. The CDR3 spells CASSLGRLGQGASEQFF. The DNA of the CDR3 is TGTGCCAGCAGTTTAGGTCGTTTAGGACAGGGAGCAAGCGAGCAGTTCTTC.

The chain combines TRBV5-6 with TRBJ2-7; D unresolved. Germline-derived CDR1 and CDR2 are SGHDT and YYEEEE. The ends were cut back, 1 base at V and 2 bases at J, with 4 bases in the middle. The CDR3 is made up of 12 amino acids. The chain's CDR3 is CASSLHPYEQYF. DNA for the CDR3: TGTGCCAGCAGCTTGCACCCCTACGAGCAGTACTTC.

The chain carries TRBV6-5 and TRBJ1-1; D call uncertain. The CDR3 covers 13 residues. Trimming left V 6 bases short and J 0 bases short, with 8 bases between. From germline, CDR1 is MNHEY and CDR2 SVGAGI. The CDR3 DNA follows: TGTGCCAGCAGGCGGAAAATGAACACTGAAGCTTTCTTT. This translates into CASRRKMNTEAFF.

This clone was found once. This chain links TRBV4-1 with TRBJ1-1, with 9 bases aligning to TRBD1. The CDR3 has 18 residues. The J segment lost 6 bases and the V segment lost 0 bases, leaving 14 bases of the junction unmatched. Germline loops: CDR1 MGHRA, CDR2 YSYEKL. In DNA, the CDR3 is TGCGCCAGCAGCCAAGATGTAGGGACAGGGCCCCGAGGGGCTGAAGCTTTCTTT. Translated: CASSQDVGTGPRGAEAFF.

The V gene is TRBV5-1, the J gene TRBJ2-7; possibly TRBD1 for D (5 bases). V lost 3 bases, J lost 1 base, and 8 bases lay in between. CDR3 length: 13 residues. Germline V gene sequence: CDR1 SGHRS, CDR2 YFSETQ. The CDR3 DNA reads as TGCGCCAGCAGCTCCGACAGTTCCTACGAGCAGTACTTC. It codes for CASSSDSSYEQYF. The variable domain in full, completed from reference TRBV5-1 and TRBJ2-7, reads KAGVTQTPRYLIKTRGQQVTLSCSPISGHRSVSWYQQTPGQGLQFLFEYFSETQRNKGNFPGRFSGRQFSNSRSEMNVSTLELGDSALYLCASSSDSSYEQYFGPGTRLTVT.

In the case of this clone: Other nucleotide sequences from this sample produce the same CDR3. This chain joins TRBV27 and TRBJ1-5; no definite D call. The germline V gene encodes CDR1 MNHEY and CDR2 SMNVEV (reference sequence). Trimming took 2 bases from V and 3 from J, leaving 8 bases between them. This CDR3 contains 14 residues. The CDR3 region has the DNA TGTGCCAGCAGTTTAAACGGTAACAATCAGCCCCAGCATTTT. Residues: CASSLNGNNQPQHF.

This sequence joins TRBV11-3 and TRBJ2-1; D uncertain. The V end lost 1 base, the J end lost 5 bases, and 9 bases lay between the germline ends. The CDR3 has 14 residues. Germline V CDR1 and CDR2: SGHNT, YENEEA. CDR3 nucleotides: TGTGCCAGCAGCTTAGCCAGCGACCACAATGAGCAGTTCTTC. Translated, it gives CASSLASDHNEQFF.

V and J are TRBV4-2 and TRBJ2-7; perhaps TRBD2 as D (7 bases). The germline V gene encodes CDR1 LGHNA and CDR2 YNFKEQ. V was trimmed by 0 bases and J by 4 bases, leaving 13 bases between them. The CDR3 runs 15 residues. The CDR3 reads CASSQDPGGPYEQYF. DNA for the CDR3: TGTGCCAGCAGCCAAGATCCCGGGGGGCCTTACGAGCAGTACTTC.

The chain uses TRBV5-6 and TRBJ1-1; tentative D call: TRBD1 (6 bases). This CDR3 region has 18 residues. Deletions cut 4 bases from V and 1 base from J, with 23 bases between. Germline values: CDR1 SGHDT, CDR2 YYEEEE. In nucleotides, the CDR3 is TGTGCCAGCAGCCTAGGGACACCTCGCACTTTAGAGAACACTGAAGCTTTCTTT. Amino acid sequence: CASSLGTPRTLENTEAFF. Filled out from reference TRBV5-6 and TRBJ1-1, the complete variable domain reads DAGVTQSPTHLIKTRGQQVTLRCSPKSGHDTVSWYQQALGQGPQFIFQYYEEEERQRGNFPDRFSGHQFPNYSSELNVNALLLGDSALYLCASSLGTPRTLENTEAFFGQGTRLTVV.

V usage is TRBV5-6 and J usage is TRBJ1-6; D unclear. CDR3 size: 14 residues. The V gene's germline CDR1 is SGHDT and CDR2 YYEEEE. V was pared by 0 bases and J by 4 bases, with 5 bases between. This CDR3 reads CASSLEGYNSPLHF. CDR3 DNA sequence: TGTGCCAGCAGCTTGGAAGGATATAATTCACCCCTCCACTTT.

The chain couples TRBV10-2 to TRBJ2-1; TRBD2 aligns across 8 bases. V lost 8 bases and J lost 0; bases outside the gene matches: 3. The CDR3 totals 14 residues. CDR1 WSHSY and CDR2 SAAADI come from the germline V gene. The CDR3 here is CASVRGGSYNEQFF. Here the CDR3 DNA reads TGCGCCAGCGTACGGGGGGGCTCCTACAATGAGCAGTTCTTC.

DNA of the CDR3: TGTGCCAGCAGTTACTCCTCTCTGCGGGAAAAACTGTTTTTT. Amino acids: CASSYSSLREKLFF. The rearrangement uses TRBV6-5 and TRBJ1-4; D is unclear. The V and J ends lost 0 bases and 8 bases respectively, with 10 bases between them. The CDR3 has 14 residues. The germline V gene has CDR1 MNHEY and CDR2 SVGAGI.